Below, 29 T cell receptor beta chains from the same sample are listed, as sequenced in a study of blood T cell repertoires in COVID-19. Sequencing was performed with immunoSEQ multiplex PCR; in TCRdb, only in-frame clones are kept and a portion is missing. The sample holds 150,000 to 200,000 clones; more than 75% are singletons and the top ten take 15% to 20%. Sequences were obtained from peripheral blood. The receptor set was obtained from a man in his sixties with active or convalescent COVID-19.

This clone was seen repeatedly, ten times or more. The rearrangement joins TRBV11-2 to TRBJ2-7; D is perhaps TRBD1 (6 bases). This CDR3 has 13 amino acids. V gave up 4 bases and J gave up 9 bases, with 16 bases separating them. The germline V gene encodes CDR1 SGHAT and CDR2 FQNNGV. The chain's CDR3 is CASSSDSPSMQYF. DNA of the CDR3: TGTGCCAGCAGCTCGGACAGCCCCTCTATGCAGTACTTC.

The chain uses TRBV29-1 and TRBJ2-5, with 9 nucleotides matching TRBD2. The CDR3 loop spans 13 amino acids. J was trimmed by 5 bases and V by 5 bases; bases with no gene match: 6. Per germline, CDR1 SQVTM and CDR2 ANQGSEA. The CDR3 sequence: CSVLLAGSETQYF. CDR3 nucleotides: TGCAGCGTTCTTCTAGCGGGGTCGGAGACCCAGTACTTC.

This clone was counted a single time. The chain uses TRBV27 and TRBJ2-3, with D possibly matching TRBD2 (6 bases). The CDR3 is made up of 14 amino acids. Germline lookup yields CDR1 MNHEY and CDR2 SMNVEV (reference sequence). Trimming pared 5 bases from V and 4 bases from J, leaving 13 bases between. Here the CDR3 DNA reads TGTGCCAGCAGTCCGGGACTCCTCGCAGATACGCAGTATTTT. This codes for CASSPGLLADTQYF.

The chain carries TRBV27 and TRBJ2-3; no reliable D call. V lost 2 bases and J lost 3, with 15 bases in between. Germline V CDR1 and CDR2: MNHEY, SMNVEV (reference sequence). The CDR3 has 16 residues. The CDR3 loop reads CASSLASPPQTDTQYF. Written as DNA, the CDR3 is TGTGCCAGCAGTTTAGCCAGTCCACCACAGACAGATACGCAGTATTTT.

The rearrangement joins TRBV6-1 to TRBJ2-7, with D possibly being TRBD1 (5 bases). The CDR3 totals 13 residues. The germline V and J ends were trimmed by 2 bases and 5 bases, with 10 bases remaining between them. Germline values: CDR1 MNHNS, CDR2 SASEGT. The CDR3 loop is CASSERGPDEQYF. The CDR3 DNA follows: TGTGCCAGCAGTGAAAGGGGCCCCGACGAGCAGTACTTC.

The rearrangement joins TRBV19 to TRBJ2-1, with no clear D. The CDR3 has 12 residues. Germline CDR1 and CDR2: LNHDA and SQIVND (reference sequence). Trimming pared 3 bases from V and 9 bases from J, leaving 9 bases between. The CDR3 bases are TGTGCCAGTAGTATTCTCCGAGGTGAGCAGTTCTTC. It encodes CASSILRGEQFF.

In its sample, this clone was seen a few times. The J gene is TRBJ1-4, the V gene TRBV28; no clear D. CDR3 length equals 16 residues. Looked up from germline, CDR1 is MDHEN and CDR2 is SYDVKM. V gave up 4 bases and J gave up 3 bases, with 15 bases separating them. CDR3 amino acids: CASSSAVGVANEKLFF. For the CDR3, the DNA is TGTGCCAGCAGTTCCGCGGTGGGAGTCGCTAATGAAAAACTGTTTTTT.

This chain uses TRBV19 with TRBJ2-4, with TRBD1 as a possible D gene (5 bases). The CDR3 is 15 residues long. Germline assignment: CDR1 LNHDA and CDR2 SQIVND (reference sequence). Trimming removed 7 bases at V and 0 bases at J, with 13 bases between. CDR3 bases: TGTGCCAGTAAATCACAGGACCTAGCCAAAAACATTCAGTACTTC. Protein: CASKSQDLAKNIQYF.

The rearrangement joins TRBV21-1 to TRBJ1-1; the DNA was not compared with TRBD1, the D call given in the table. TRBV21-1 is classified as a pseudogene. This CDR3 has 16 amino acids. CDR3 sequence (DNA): TGTGCCAGCAGCAAAACGGGGCAGGGGATGAACACTGAAGCTTTCTTT. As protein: CASSKTGQGMNTEAFF.

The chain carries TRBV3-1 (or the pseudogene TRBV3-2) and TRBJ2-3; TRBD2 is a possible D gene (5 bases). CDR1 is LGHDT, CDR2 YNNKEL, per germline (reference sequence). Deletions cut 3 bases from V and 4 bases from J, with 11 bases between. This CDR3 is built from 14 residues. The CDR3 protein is CASSHPTGADTQYF. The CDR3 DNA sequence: TGTGCCAGCAGCCATCCGACCGGGGCAGATACGCAGTATTTT.

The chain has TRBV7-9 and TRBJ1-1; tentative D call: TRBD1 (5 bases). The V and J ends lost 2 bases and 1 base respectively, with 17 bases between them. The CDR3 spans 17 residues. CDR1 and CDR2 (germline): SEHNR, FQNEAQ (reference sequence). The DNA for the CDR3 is TGTGCCAGCAGCTTACGGGGGGTCGGCCAAACGAACACTGAAGCTTTCTTT. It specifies CASSLRGVGQTNTEAFF.

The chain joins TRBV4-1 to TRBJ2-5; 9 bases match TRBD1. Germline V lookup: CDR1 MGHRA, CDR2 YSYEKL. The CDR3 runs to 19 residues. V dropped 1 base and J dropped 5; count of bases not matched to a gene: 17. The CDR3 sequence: CASSQADRGRFASGETQYF. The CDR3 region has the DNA TGCGCCAGCAGCCAAGCGGACAGGGGACGATTTGCGAGTGGGGAGACCCAGTACTTC.

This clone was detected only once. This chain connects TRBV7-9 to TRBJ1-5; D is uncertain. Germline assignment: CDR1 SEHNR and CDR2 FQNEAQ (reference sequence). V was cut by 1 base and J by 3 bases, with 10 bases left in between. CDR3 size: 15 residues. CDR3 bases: TGTGCCAGCAGCTTAGGTCCGGGTTTCAATCAGCCCCAGCATTTT. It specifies CASSLGPGFNQPQHF.

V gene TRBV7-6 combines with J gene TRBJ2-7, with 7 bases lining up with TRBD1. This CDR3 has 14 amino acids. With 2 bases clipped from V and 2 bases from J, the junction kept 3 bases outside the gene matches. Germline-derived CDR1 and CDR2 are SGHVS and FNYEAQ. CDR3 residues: CASSLRQGAYEQYF. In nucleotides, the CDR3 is TGTGCCAGCAGCTTAAGGCAGGGGGCCTACGAGCAGTACTTC.

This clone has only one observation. The CDR3 is CASSWALTDTQYF. DNA for the CDR3: TGTGCCAGCAGTTGGGCCCTTACAGATACGCAGTATTTT. The chain recombines TRBV6-5 with TRBJ2-3, with D hard to call. V lost 4 bases, J lost 3 bases, and 8 bases lay in between. This CDR3 is built from 13 residues. Looked up from germline, CDR1 is MNHEY and CDR2 is SVGAGI.

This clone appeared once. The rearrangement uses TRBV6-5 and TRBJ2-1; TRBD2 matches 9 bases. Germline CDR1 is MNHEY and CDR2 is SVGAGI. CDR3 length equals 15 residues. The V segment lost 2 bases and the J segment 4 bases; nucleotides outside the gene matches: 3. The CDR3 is CASSYRLAEYNEQFF. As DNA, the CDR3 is TGTGCCAGCAGTTACAGACTAGCGGAGTACAATGAGCAGTTCTTC.

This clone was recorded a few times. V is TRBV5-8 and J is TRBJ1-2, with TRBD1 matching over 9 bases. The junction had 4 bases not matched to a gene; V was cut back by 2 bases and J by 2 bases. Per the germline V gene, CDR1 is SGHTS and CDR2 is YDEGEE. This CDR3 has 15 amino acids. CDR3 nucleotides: TGTGCCAGCAGCTTACAGGGGGCAGCGAACTATGGCTACACCTTC. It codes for CASSLQGAANYGYTF. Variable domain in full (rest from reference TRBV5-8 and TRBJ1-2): EAGVTQSPTHLIKTRGQQATLRCSPISGHTSVYWYQQALGLGLQFLLWYDEGEERNRGNFPPRFSGRQFPNYSSELNVNALELEDSALYLCASSLQGAANYGYTFGSGTRLTVV.

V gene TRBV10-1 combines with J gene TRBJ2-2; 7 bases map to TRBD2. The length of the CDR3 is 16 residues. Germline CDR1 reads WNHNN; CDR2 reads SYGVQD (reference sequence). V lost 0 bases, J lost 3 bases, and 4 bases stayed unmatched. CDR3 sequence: CASSESKLAYTGELFF. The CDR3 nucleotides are TGCGCCAGCAGTGAGTCAAAACTAGCGTACACCGGGGAGCTGTTTTTT.

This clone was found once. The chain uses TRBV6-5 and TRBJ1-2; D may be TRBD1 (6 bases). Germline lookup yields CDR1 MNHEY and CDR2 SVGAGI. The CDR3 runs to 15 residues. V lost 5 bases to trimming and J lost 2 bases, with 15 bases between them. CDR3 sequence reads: CASSLRTAGNYGYTF. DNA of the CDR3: TGTGCCAGCAGTCTTCGGACAGCGGGAAACTATGGCTACACCTTC.

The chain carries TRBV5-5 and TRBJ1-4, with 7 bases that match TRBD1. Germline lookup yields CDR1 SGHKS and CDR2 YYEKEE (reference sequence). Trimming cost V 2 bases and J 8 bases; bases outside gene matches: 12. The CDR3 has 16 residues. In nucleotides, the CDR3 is TGTGCCAGCAGCTTTCCCCTAGACAGGGAGTCGGAAAAACTGTTTTTT. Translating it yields CASSFPLDRESEKLFF. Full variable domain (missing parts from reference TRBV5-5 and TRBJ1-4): DAGVTQSPTHLIKTRGQQVTLRCSPISGHKSVSWYQQVLGQGPQFIFQYYEKEERGRGNFPDRFSARQFPNYSSELNVNALLLGDSALYLCASSFPLDRESEKLFFGSGTQLSVL.

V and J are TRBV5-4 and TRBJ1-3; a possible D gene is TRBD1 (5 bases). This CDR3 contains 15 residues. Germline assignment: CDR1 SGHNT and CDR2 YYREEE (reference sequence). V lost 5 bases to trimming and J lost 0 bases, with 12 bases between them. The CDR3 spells CASRSGGDSGNTIYF. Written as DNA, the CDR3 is TGTGCCAGCAGATCCGGGGGGGACTCTGGAAACACCATATATTTT.

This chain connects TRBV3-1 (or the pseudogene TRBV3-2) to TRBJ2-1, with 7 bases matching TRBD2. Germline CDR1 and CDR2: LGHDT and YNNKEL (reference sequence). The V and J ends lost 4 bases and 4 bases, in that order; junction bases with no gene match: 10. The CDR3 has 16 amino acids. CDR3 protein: CASSRLGGSSYNEQFF. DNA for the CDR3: TGTGCCAGCAGCCGCTTGGGCGGGAGTTCGTACAATGAGCAGTTCTTC.

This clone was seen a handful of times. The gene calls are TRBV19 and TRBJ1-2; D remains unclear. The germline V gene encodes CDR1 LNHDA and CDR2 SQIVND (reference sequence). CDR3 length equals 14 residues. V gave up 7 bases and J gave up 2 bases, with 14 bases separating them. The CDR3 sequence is CASTTFRENYGYTF. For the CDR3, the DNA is TGTGCCAGTACCACGTTCCGAGAGAACTATGGCTACACCTTC.

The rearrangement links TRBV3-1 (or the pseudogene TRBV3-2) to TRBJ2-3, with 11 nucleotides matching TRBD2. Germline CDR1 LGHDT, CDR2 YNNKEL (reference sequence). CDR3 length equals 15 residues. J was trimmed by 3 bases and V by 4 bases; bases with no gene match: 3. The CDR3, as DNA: TGTGCCAGCAGCCTCCGGACTAGCGGGACAGATACGCAGTATTTT. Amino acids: CASSLRTSGTDTQYF.

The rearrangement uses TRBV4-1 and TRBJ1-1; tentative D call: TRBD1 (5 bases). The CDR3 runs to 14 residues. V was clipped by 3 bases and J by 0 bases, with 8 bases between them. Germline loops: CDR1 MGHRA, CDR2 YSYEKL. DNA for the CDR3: TGCGCCAGCAGCCAGACGGGGGTGAACACTGAAGCTTTCTTT. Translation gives CASSQTGVNTEAFF.

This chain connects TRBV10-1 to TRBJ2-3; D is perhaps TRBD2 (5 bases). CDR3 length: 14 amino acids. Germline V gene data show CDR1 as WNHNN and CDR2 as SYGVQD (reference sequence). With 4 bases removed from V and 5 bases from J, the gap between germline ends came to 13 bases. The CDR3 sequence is CASSGATRVDTQYF. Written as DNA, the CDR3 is TGCGCCAGCAGTGGAGCCACTAGGGTAGATACGCAGTATTTT.

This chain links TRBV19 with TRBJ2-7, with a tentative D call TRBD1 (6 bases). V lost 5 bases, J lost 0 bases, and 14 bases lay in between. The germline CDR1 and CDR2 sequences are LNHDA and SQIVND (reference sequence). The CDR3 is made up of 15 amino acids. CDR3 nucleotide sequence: TGTGCCAGTAGTGGGGTACAGGGTAACTCCTACGAGCAGTACTTC. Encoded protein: CASSGVQGNSYEQYF.

DNA for the CDR3: TGTGCCAGCAGCTTAGAACGGGATAGCAATCAGCCCCAGCATTTT. Amino acid sequence: CASSLERDSNQPQHF. The chain links TRBV11-2 to TRBJ1-5; D is uncertain. V was trimmed by 0 bases and J by 0 bases, leaving 6 bases between them. Germline V gene sequence: CDR1 SGHAT, CDR2 FQNNGV. This CDR3 has 15 amino acids.

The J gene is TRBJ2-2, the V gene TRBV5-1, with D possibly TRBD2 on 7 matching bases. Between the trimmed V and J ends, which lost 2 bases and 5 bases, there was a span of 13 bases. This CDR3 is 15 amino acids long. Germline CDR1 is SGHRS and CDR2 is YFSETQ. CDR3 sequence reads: CASSFYGGHTGELFF. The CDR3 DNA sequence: TGCGCCAGCAGCTTCTACGGGGGGCATACCGGGGAGCTGTTTTTT.